This T cell receptor beta chain appears in the sequencing data of a study of OX40 agonist ivuxolimab in advanced cancers. Here immunoSEQ multiplex PCR was the method, and the copy in TCRdb shows in-frame clones only, minus some. The data show about 17,000 clones, about 88% seen once. Per germline, CDR1 SGHTA and CDR2 FQGTGA. V was shortened by 5 bases and J by 3 bases, with 11 bases between the two germline ends. CDR3 size: 13 residues. Sequences were derived from CD4+ or CD8+ T cells sorted from blood, sampled in a trial of the OX40 agonist ivuxolimab. This TCR was recovered from an adult with an advanced solid tumor such as melanoma, head and neck, liver or kidney cancer. This chain connects TRBV7-3 to TRBJ2-7; D remains unclear. CDR3 DNA sequence: TGTGCCAGCAGCGCAGAGGAGAGCTACGAGCAGTACTTC. It translates to CASSAEESYEQYF.